This passage covers 17 T cell receptor beta chains from one sample sequenced in a study of cytomegalovirus exposure and HLA in healthy donors. Primers: 60 Vbeta forward and 13 Jbeta reverse. TCRdb keeps only in-frame clones here, not all; method: immunoSEQ multiplex PCR. The sample shows 65,000 to 85,000 clones, under 80% of them seen only once. The sequenced material came from PBMCs. These receptors were taken from a man aged 60 to 69 in good health and CMV-seropositive.

Only a few counts were recorded for this clone. The V call is TRBV11-2, the J call TRBJ1-4, with D tentatively TRBD1 (6 bases). The CDR3 has 15 amino acids. Per germline, CDR1 SGHAT and CDR2 FQNNGV. V was clipped by 4 bases and J by 5 bases, with 14 bases between them. The DNA for the CDR3 is TGTGCCAGCAGCTACGGACAGATATACAATGAAAAACTGTTTTTT. Translation gives CASSYGQIYNEKLFF.

The CDR3 region is CASSPMKRGSNQPQHF. The CDR3 DNA is TGTGCCAGCAGCCCTATGAAAAGGGGGAGCAATCAGCCCCAGCATTTT. V and J are TRBV5-6 and TRBJ1-5; TRBD1 might be the D (6 bases). CDR3 length: 16 amino acids. Trimming cost V 4 bases and J 1 base, with 15 bases left between them. Germline CDR1 is SGHDT and CDR2 is YYEEEE.

The DNA for the CDR3 is TGTGCCAGCAGTTTATCGGGACTAGCGGAATACGAGCAGTACTTC. Encoded protein: CASSLSGLAEYEQYF. This sequence joins TRBV27 and TRBJ2-5, with 11 bases that match TRBD2. The DNA end is more similar to TRBJ2-7, so the J call may be wrong. Germline V gene lookup returns CDR1 MNHEY and CDR2 SMNVEV (reference sequence). There are 15 residues in the CDR3.

The chain recombines TRBV27 with TRBJ2-7; D may be TRBD2 (5 bases). The CDR3 runs 16 residues. Per germline, CDR1 MNHEY and CDR2 SMNVEV (reference sequence). V lost 2 bases, J lost 3 bases, and 17 bases lay in between. The CDR3: CASSLTGIALNYEQYF. CDR3 nucleotides: TGTGCCAGCAGTTTAACGGGGATCGCGCTAAACTACGAGCAGTACTTC.

For the CDR3, the DNA is TGCAGTGCAGCAGCGCCGGGGGCCCAGTACTTC. It specifies CSAAAPGAQYF. The chain carries TRBV20-1 and TRBJ2-5; TRBD2 might be the D (6 bases). Trimming stripped 6 bases from V and 9 bases from J, with 14 bases between. Germline loops: CDR1 DFQATT, CDR2 SNEGSKA (reference sequence). This CDR3 has 11 residues.

The rearrangement links TRBV4-2 to TRBJ2-7; D possibly corresponds to TRBD2 (6 bases). Deletions cut 0 bases from V and 0 bases from J, with 24 bases between. Per the germline V gene, CDR1 is LGHNA and CDR2 is YNFKEQ. The CDR3 has 20 residues. This CDR3 reads CASSQDIYVGGSRSSYEQYF. DNA of the CDR3: TGTGCCAGCAGCCAAGATATTTATGTGGGGGGTAGCAGGAGCTCCTACGAGCAGTACTTC.

The chain combines TRBV6-5 with TRBJ1-1, with D perhaps matching TRBD1 (6 bases). Germline V lookup: CDR1 MNHEY, CDR2 SVGAGI. The V and J ends lost 7 bases and 0 bases respectively, with 15 bases between them. The CDR3 runs to 15 residues. The CDR3 loop reads CASTQSPGVNTEAFF. For the CDR3, the DNA is TGTGCCAGCACCCAGAGCCCAGGGGTGAACACTGAAGCTTTCTTT.

V gene TRBV4-1 combines with J gene TRBJ2-7; TRBD1 is a possible D gene (6 bases). This CDR3 has 14 amino acids. The V end lost 4 bases, the J end lost 0 bases, and 10 bases lay between the germline ends. Germline V gives CDR1 MGHRA, CDR2 YSYEKL. CDR3 loop: CASSPTGPSYEQYF. The CDR3 DNA is TGCGCCAGCAGCCCCACAGGGCCCTCCTACGAGCAGTACTTC.

This chain joins TRBV15 and TRBJ1-5; TRBD1 is a possible D gene (5 bases). The CDR3 is 13 residues long. Per germline, CDR1 LNHNV and CDR2 YYDKDF (reference sequence). Trimming shortened V by 3 bases and J by 4 bases, and 7 bases separated the two germline ends. This CDR3 is CATSSKGNQPQHF. The CDR3 DNA reads TGTGCCACCAGCAGTAAGGGGAATCAGCCCCAGCATTTT.

The chain combines TRBV5-4 with TRBJ1-1; TRBD1 matches at 10 bases. Trimming cost V 5 bases and J 2 bases; bases outside gene matches: 6. The V gene's germline CDR1 is SGHNT and CDR2 YYREEE (reference sequence). The CDR3 has 15 residues. This CDR3 reads CASSYDRGRNTEAFF. The CDR3 DNA sequence: TGTGCCAGCAGTTACGACAGGGGGCGTAACACTGAAGCTTTCTTT.

The J gene is TRBJ1-3, the V gene TRBV5-6; 8 bases are a match to TRBD1. The CDR3 is 15 amino acids. Germline lookup yields CDR1 SGHDT and CDR2 YYEEEE. Losses at the gene ends were 0 bases for V and 3 bases for J; bases not matched to a gene: 2. CDR3 sequence (DNA): TGTGCCAGCAGCTTGGGGACAGGGTTTGGAAACACCATATATTTT. Translation: CASSLGTGFGNTIYF.

The rearrangement links TRBV10-3 to TRBJ1-1; D perhaps matches TRBD1 (6 bases). The CDR3 contains 14 residues. Per germline, CDR1 ENHRY and CDR2 SYGVKD. V shed 9 bases and J shed 1 base, with 15 bases lying between them. The CDR3 nucleotides are TGTGCCATTAGGGGGGGAGAGGCGAACACTGAAGCTTTCTTT. Translation gives CAIRGGEANTEAFF.

The chain links TRBV27 to TRBJ2-7; 7 nucleotides align to TRBD2. With V trimmed by 2 bases and J by 4 bases, 5 bases remained unmatched. Germline assignment: CDR1 MNHEY and CDR2 SMNVEV (reference sequence). The CDR3 covers 14 residues. The CDR3 coding sequence is TGTGCCAGCAGTTTAACTACGGGGGGTTACGAGCAGTACTTC. Its protein product is CASSLTTGGYEQYF.

In this sample, this clone turned up once. The genes are TRBV6-1 and TRBJ1-1; 9 bases agree with TRBD1. The V gene end was trimmed by 2 bases and the J gene end by 5 bases; junction bases not matched to a gene: 3. Germline lookup yields CDR1 MNHNS and CDR2 SASEGT. The CDR3 runs to 14 residues. The CDR3: CASSETGGRTEAFF. The CDR3 DNA is TGTGCCAGCAGTGAAACAGGGGGCCGTACTGAAGCTTTCTTT.

This chain connects TRBV13 to TRBJ2-1, with 12 positions matching TRBD2. V was clipped by 3 bases and J by 7 bases; unmatched bases: 7. The CDR3 covers 16 residues. Looked up from germline, CDR1 is PRHDT and CDR2 is FYEKMQ (reference sequence). CDR3: CASSLGGLAGFNEQFF. The CDR3 bases are TGTGCCAGCAGCTTGGGGGGACTAGCGGGTTTTAATGAGCAGTTCTTC.

The chain carries TRBV5-1 and TRBJ2-2, with 8 bases that match TRBD1. Germline loops: CDR1 SGHRS, CDR2 YFSETQ. The trim removed 1 base at V and 5 bases at J, leaving 4 bases unmatched. The CDR3 spans 15 residues. The CDR3: CASSLPRGLTGELFF. The DNA of the CDR3 is TGCGCCAGCAGCTTGCCCAGGGGGCTTACCGGGGAGCTGTTTTTT.

In this sample, this clone turned up once. A junction boundary mismatches the germline segment, possibly from a read error. The gene calls are TRBV11-2 and TRBJ2-4; D perhaps matches TRBD2 (7 bases). CDR1 and CDR2 (germline): SGHAT, FQNNGV. The CDR3 totals 14 residues. The CDR3 nucleotides are TGTACCAGCAACCTGGGGGGGGGCCAAAACATTCAGTACTTC. Its translation is CTSNLGGGQNIQYF.